This is a list of T cell receptor beta chains from one sample in a study of CD8+ T cells in alopecia areata. Sequencing was performed with immunoSEQ multiplex PCR; in TCRdb, only in-frame clones are kept and a portion is missing. The data contain approximately 210,000 clones, more than 55% of them singletons. Sequenced material: CD4+ T cells sorted from blood, taken at approximately week 42, from a patient treated with tofacitinib. These receptors were taken from a human donor with alopecia areata. Each CDR3 is given with its conserved first and last residue. A D gene is named only where the DNA matches it firmly. The size of a clone is reported for some rows only, either as once, few or many, or as a class for expanded clones.

DNA,CDR3,V,size,D,J
TGTGCCAGCAGTGGTTTCGGGGATCAGCCCCAGCATTTT,CASSGFGDQPQHF,TRBV25-1,.,.,TRBJ1-5
TGTGCCAGCAGTTACACAAATTACGGCTACACCTTC,CASSYTNYGYTF,TRBV6-5,.,.,TRBJ1-2
TGTGCCAGCATCCGGGACAGGGCCATTTCCTACAATGAGCAGTTCTTC,CASIRDRAISYNEQFF,TRBV28,few,TRBD1,TRBJ2-1
TGCGCCAGCAGCCAAGCGGGGGGGGAAAGCAATCAGCCCCAGCATTTT,CASSQAGGESNQPQHF,TRBV4-1,.,.,TRBJ1-5
TGTGCCAGCAGCAGACAGGGGGCCGCCGAGCAGTACTTC,CASSRQGAAEQYF,TRBV27,.,TRBD1,TRBJ2-7
TGTGCCAGCAGCCCAACCTCGAGCGAGCAGTACTTC,CASSPTSSEQYF,TRBV7-9,once,.,TRBJ2-7
TGTGCCAGCAGCTTTAGCGGTCTGGATGGCAATCAGCCCCAGCATTTT,CASSFSGLDGNQPQHF,TRBV7-9,once,.,TRBJ1-5
TGCGCCAGCAGCTATTGGGAGCCCCAGCATTTT,CASSYWEPQHF,TRBV4-3,.,.,TRBJ1-5
TGTGCCAGCAGCCCTGAGACAGGCTGGAACACTGAAGCTTTCTTT,CASSPETGWNTEAFF,TRBV9,few,.,TRBJ1-1
TGTGCCAGCAGCCGGGACTCCCTCAACACCGGGGAGCTGTTTTTT,CASSRDSLNTGELFF,TRBV7-3,.,.,TRBJ2-2
TGCGCCAGCAGCCGATCTTCAACAGGGGCCGTTAGCGATGGCTACACCTTC,CASSRSSTGAVSDGYTF,TRBV4-3,few,TRBD1,TRBJ1-2
TGTGCCAGCAGTTCTAGCGGGGGGCTGGGGACCCAGTACTTC,CASSSSGGLGTQYF,TRBV27,few,TRBD2,TRBJ2-5
TGTGCCAGCAGCTTAGTATACACAGATACGCAGTATTTT,CASSLVYTDTQYF,TRBV7-2,.,.,TRBJ2-3
TGTGCCTGGAGTGTAAGCCAGGGGTTAAGGGATGGCTACACCTTC,CAWSVSQGLRDGYTF,TRBV30,few,.,TRBJ1-2
TGTGCCAGCAGTCAGGGTGTGCGCTGGACCTACAATGAGCAGTTCTTC,CASSQGVRWTYNEQFF,TRBV5-5,.,.,TRBJ2-1
TGTGCCAGCAGCAAAAATCGGGGCACCACCTACGAGCAGTACTTC,CASSKNRGTTYEQYF,TRBV7-2,.,.,TRBJ2-7
TGTGCCAGCAGCTTAGTCTTTGGTCGGACTAGCGAGGCAGATACGCAGTATTTT,CASSLVFGRTSEADTQYF,TRBV7-2,.,TRBD2,TRBJ2-3
TGTGCCAGTAGAGCGACAGGGAAGGTTAGTGGCTATGGCTACACCTTC,CASRATGKVSGYGYTF,TRBV19,.,TRBD1,TRBJ1-2
TGCAGCGTTGGTTTGGACAGTGAAAATTACAATGAGCAGTTCTTC,CSVGLDSENYNEQFF,TRBV29-1,.,.,TRBJ2-1
TGTGCCAGTAGTCCACCCCAGGGAGCCTATAACTATGGCTACACCTTC,CASSPPQGAYNYGYTF,TRBV19,.,.,TRBJ1-2
TGTGCCAGCAGCATAGGGGTTCGGCAAGAGACCCAGTACTTC,CASSIGVRQETQYF,TRBV7-3,.,.,TRBJ2-5
TGTGCCAGCAGGAGACCGGGACAGGCCCCCATCAAGGATGGCTACACCTTC,CASRRPGQAPIKDGYTF,TRBV7-2,.,TRBD1,TRBJ1-2